The clone carrying this T cell receptor (beta chain) was observed many times. The antigen is not known. TCRdb analysed the RT-PCR reads with MiXCR anew, one entry per CDR3 protein. The repertoire consists of approximately 680,000 distinct CDR3 sequences, with approximately 15% occurring once and the leading ten covering roughly 11%. The CDR3 loop spans 15 amino acids. V gave up 6 bases and J gave up 6 bases; unmatched junction bases: 9. Germline V CDR1 and CDR2: MNHNS, SASEGT. This entry belongs to a study of response to subunit inactivated influenza vaccine. Notes on the study in general: That few new T cells are recruited by each seasonal influenza vaccination was the authors' suggestion.

The chain carries TRBV6-1 and TRBJ2-1; 9 bases map to TRBD2. The sequence derives from a man in his fifties or sixties who received an inactivated influenza vaccine. The material sequenced was PBMCs from blood, taken 11 to 12 days after vaccination. In nucleotides, the CDR3 is TGTGCCAGCAGCTCCGGGACTAGCTTTCGCAATGAGCAGTTCTTC. Its translation: CASSSGTSFRNEQFF.